What follows are 32 T cell receptor beta chains derived from one specimen sequenced in a study of blood T cell repertoires in COVID-19. This table comes from immunoSEQ multiplex PCR, and its TCRdb copy is limited to in-frame clones, with some not included. Of just under 30,000 clones in the sample, 70% to 90% were seen once. Input material: peripheral blood. Source of these receptors: a human donor in a cohort sampled during active COVID-19.

The rearrangement links TRBV4-3 to TRBJ1-2, with D possibly matching TRBD1 (6 bases). CDR1 and CDR2 from the germline V gene are LGHNA and YSLEER. The CDR3 is 18 residues long. V shed 0 bases and J shed 4 bases, with 21 bases lying between them. CDR3 coding DNA: TGCGCCAGCAGCCAAGAAGTACTACTGGGCGGGGGCGTCTATGGCTACACCTTC. Residues: CASSQEVLLGGGVYGYTF.

This clone was detected once. This chain connects TRBV11-2 to TRBJ2-7, with D possibly matching TRBD1 (6 bases). The CDR3 spans 13 residues. CDR1 and CDR2 from the germline V gene are SGHAT and FQNNGV. V was shortened by 6 bases and J by 7 bases, with 16 bases between the two germline ends. The CDR3 nucleotides are TGTGCCAGCAGAACTAATCCTAGGGGGGAGCAGTACTTC. It encodes CASRTNPRGEQYF.

V usage is TRBV4-1 and J usage is TRBJ1-5; 9 nucleotides agree with TRBD1. J was trimmed by 4 bases and V by 4 bases; bases with no gene match: 8. Germline loops: CDR1 MGHRA, CDR2 YSYEKL. The CDR3 is made up of 16 amino acids. As DNA, the CDR3 is TGCGCCAGCAGCCGGAATTCCGGGACAGGGAATCAGCCCCAGCATTTT. This codes for CASSRNSGTGNQPQHF.

This chain uses TRBV7-2 with TRBJ2-1; D is ambiguous. Trimming took off 2 bases at V and 9 bases at J, with 11 bases between the two ends. The CDR3 is made up of 13 amino acids. The germline V gene encodes CDR1 SGHTA and CDR2 FQGNSA. DNA of the CDR3: TGTGCCAGCAGCTTATATACCTCGGGTGAGCAGTTCTTC. It codes for CASSLYTSGEQFF.

The chain has TRBV6-5 and TRBJ1-6, with 9 bases aligning to TRBD1. V shed 2 bases and J 8 bases; nucleotides not matched to a gene: 4. Germline V gene lookup returns CDR1 MNHEY and CDR2 SVGAGI. The length of the CDR3 is 15 residues. The CDR3 loop reads CASSYQGQGYSPLHF. CDR3 DNA: TGTGCCAGCAGTTACCAGGGACAGGGTTATTCACCCCTCCACTTT.

The chain carries TRBV24-1 and TRBJ2-3; D is ambiguous. V lost 5 bases to trimming and J lost 9 bases, with 8 bases between them. The germline V gene has CDR1 KGHDR and CDR2 SFDVKD. There are 11 residues in the CDR3. The CDR3 coding sequence is TGTGCCACCAGTGGACAAGAAACGCAGTATTTT. This gives the protein CATSGQETQYF.

The V call is TRBV14, the J call TRBJ2-7; 8 bases line up with TRBD2. This CDR3 has 14 residues. The germline V gene has CDR1 SGHDN and CDR2 FVKESK. V dropped 4 bases and J dropped 0; count of bases not matched to a gene: 2. CDR3 region: CASSPTSGSYEQYF. For the CDR3, the DNA is TGTGCCAGCAGCCCCACTAGCGGCTCCTACGAGCAGTACTTC. The full variable domain, completed using reference TRBV14 and TRBJ2-7, is EAGVTQFPSHSVIEKGQTVTLRCDPISGHDNLYWYRRVMGKEIKFLLHFVKESKQDESGMPNNRFLAERTGGTYSTLKVQPAELEDSGVYFCASSPTSGSYEQYFGPGTRLTVT.

The chain employs TRBV5-1 and TRBJ2-5; 13 nucleotides agree with TRBD2. The CDR3 spans 15 residues. CDR1 and CDR2 from the germline V gene are SGHRS and YFSETQ. Trimming removed 7 bases from V and 5 bases from J; junction bases left unmatched: 8. The CDR3 here is CASWTSGGLGETQYF. Here the CDR3 DNA reads TGCGCCAGCTGGACTAGCGGGGGCCTCGGGGAGACCCAGTACTTC.

This clone was observed once. The chain couples TRBV19 to TRBJ2-5; 9 bases match TRBD1. Germline V gene data show CDR1 as LNHDA and CDR2 as SQIVND (reference sequence). Unmatched junction bases numbered 4, after V lost 1 base and J lost 4 bases. This CDR3 has 15 amino acids. The DNA of the CDR3 is TGTGCCAGTAGTATAGGAGACAGGGGGAGAGAGACCCAGTACTTC. Translation gives CASSIGDRGRETQYF. Supplemented by reference TRBV19 and TRBJ2-5, the full variable domain reads DGGITQSPKYLFRKEGQNVTLSCEQNLNHDAMYWYRQDPGQGLRLIYYSQIVNDFQKGDIAEGYSVSREKKESFPLTVTSAQKNPTAFYLCASSIGDRGRETQYFGPGTRLLVL.

This clone has more than one count but fewer than ten. The CDR3 bases are TGTGCCAGCAGCGCCTCCGTAGTGCGAGAGACCCAGTACTTC. Amino acid sequence: CASSASVVRETQYF. The V gene is TRBV28, the J gene TRBJ2-5, with D uncertain. This CDR3 is 14 amino acids long. Germline CDR1 MDHEN, CDR2 SYDVKM. V lost 6 bases, J lost 4 bases, and 15 bases lay in between.

The rearrangement links TRBV4-1 to TRBJ1-5, with 11 bases aligning to TRBD1. Germline V lookup: CDR1 MGHRA, CDR2 YSYEKL. The ends lost 4 bases at V and 6 bases at J; junction bases unmatched: 5. The CDR3 covers 15 residues. DNA of the CDR3: TGCGCCAGCAGCCCGTGGGACAGGGGGGCTCAGCCCCAGCATTTT. Translated, it gives CASSPWDRGAQPQHF.

Within the sample, this clone is large (0.1 to 1%). This sequence joins TRBV19 and TRBJ1-4; no definite D call. V was clipped by 7 bases and J by 0 bases, with 9 bases between them. CDR1 LNHDA and CDR2 SQIVND come from the germline V gene (reference sequence). The CDR3 has 14 amino acids. Here the CDR3 DNA reads TGTGCCAGTACCAGATTCGCAACTAATGAAAAACTGTTTTTT. It specifies CASTRFATNEKLFF.

The chain is built from TRBV30 and TRBJ1-5; D gene ambiguous. This CDR3 comprises 13 residues. Looked up from germline, CDR1 is GTSNPN and CDR2 is SVGIG (reference sequence). With 3 bases removed from V and 0 bases from J, the gap between germline ends came to 6 bases. CDR3 nucleotide sequence: TGTGCCTGGAGCGAGGATAGCAATCAGCCCCAGCATTTT. Residues: CAWSEDSNQPQHF.

The chain links TRBV4-3 to TRBJ2-3, with TRBD2 identical over 12 bases. V shed 3 bases and J 4 bases; nucleotides not matched to a gene: 5. Germline CDR1 LGHNA, CDR2 YSLEER. This CDR3 is built from 16 residues. This CDR3 is CASSQASGGAADTQYF. The CDR3 DNA reads as TGCGCCAGCAGCCAGGCTAGCGGGGGGGCTGCAGATACGCAGTATTTT.

The CDR3 sequence is CASSFRLAGAQTYEQYF. In nucleotides, the CDR3 is TGTGCCAGCAGCTTTAGACTAGCGGGGGCCCAAACCTACGAGCAGTACTTC. The J gene is TRBJ2-7, the V gene TRBV7-2; TRBD2 matches 12 bases. Per germline, CDR1 SGHTA and CDR2 FQGNSA. V gave up 3 bases and J gave up 2 bases; unmatched junction bases: 8. The length of the CDR3 is 17 residues.

This rearrangement joins TRBV7-9 to TRBJ2-7, with 7 bases fitting TRBD2. The CDR3 spans 14 residues. Looked up from germline, CDR1 is SEHNR and CDR2 is FQNEAQ (reference sequence). Trimming took 0 bases from V and 6 from J; bases not matched to a gene: 5. CDR3 residues: CASSLAGGSGEQYF. DNA of the CDR3: TGTGCCAGCAGCTTAGCGGGGGGGAGCGGCGAGCAGTACTTC.

The genes are TRBV12-3 or TRBV12-4 and TRBJ1-2; a weak D match, TRBD1 (6 bases). V was cut by 6 bases and J by 2 bases, with 10 bases left in between. This CDR3 has 13 residues. Here the CDR3 reads CASRRDTNYGYTF. The CDR3 region has the DNA TGTGCCAGCAGAAGGGACACCAACTATGGCTACACCTTC.

V usage is TRBV3-1 (or the pseudogene TRBV3-2) and J usage is TRBJ2-2, with 10 bases lining up with TRBD2. The CDR3 loop spans 15 amino acids. Germline loops: CDR1 LGHDT, CDR2 YNNKEL (reference sequence). The ends lost 9 bases at V and 0 bases at J; junction bases unmatched: 4. For the CDR3, the DNA is TGTGCCAGACGTAGCGGGGGGCCGAACACCGGGGAGCTGTTTTTT. It is translated as CARRSGGPNTGELFF.

This rearrangement joins TRBV11-3 to TRBJ2-1; TRBD2 aligns across 9 bases. V gave up 0 bases and J gave up 1 base; unmatched junction bases: 1. The germline gives CDR1 SGHNT, CDR2 YENEEA. The length of the CDR3 is 16 residues. The CDR3 DNA sequence: TGTGCCAGCAGCTTAGAGGCGGGGGGGTCCTACAATGAGCAGTTCTTC. It is translated as CASSLEAGGSYNEQFF.

The rearrangement joins TRBV6-6 to TRBJ2-7; the D gene is possibly TRBD1 (5 bases). The ends were cut back, 5 bases at V and 1 base at J, with 9 bases in the middle. Germline V gene lookup returns CDR1 MNHNY and CDR2 SVGAGI (reference sequence). The CDR3 length is 13 residues. As DNA, the CDR3 is TGTGCCAGCAGTCGTACAGGATCCTACGAGCAGTACTTC. The encoded protein is CASSRTGSYEQYF.

The gene calls are TRBV19 and TRBJ1-1; perhaps TRBD1 as D (5 bases). Between the trimmed V and J ends, which lost 7 bases and 4 bases, there was a span of 16 bases. The CDR3 totals 14 residues. Per the germline V gene, CDR1 is LNHDA and CDR2 is SQIVND (reference sequence). The CDR3 region is CASTLGGGGTEAFF. In nucleotides, the CDR3 is TGTGCCAGTACCCTCGGGGGGGGAGGCACTGAAGCTTTCTTT.

This chain connects TRBV4-3 to TRBJ1-3; tentative D call: TRBD1 (6 bases). The CDR3 is 15 amino acids. Germline V gene data show CDR1 as LGHNA and CDR2 as YSLEER. Trimming left V 5 bases short and J 4 bases short, with 15 bases between. CDR3 in DNA: TGCGCCAGCAGCTATAACACAGGGAAAGGAAACACCATATATTTT. It codes for CASSYNTGKGNTIYF.

This sequence joins TRBV21-1 and TRBJ1-4. TRBV21-1 is tagged as a pseudogene. CDR3 length: 12 residues. In nucleotides, the CDR3 is TGTGCCAGCCCGGAGGGAAGTGAAAAACTGTTTTTT. It yields the protein CASPEGSEKLFF.

This rearrangement joins TRBV6-1 to TRBJ1-1, with D hard to call. The CDR3 runs to 13 residues. CDR1 and CDR2 from the germline V gene are MNHNS and SASEGT. With 3 bases removed from V and 2 bases from J, the gap between germline ends came to 7 bases. The CDR3 DNA reads TGTGCCAGCAGTGAGGAGCCTAACACTGAAGCTTTCTTT. The encoded protein is CASSEEPNTEAFF.

The chain employs TRBV6-5 and TRBJ1-6, with a tentative D call TRBD1 (5 bases). The germline V gene has CDR1 MNHEY and CDR2 SVGAGI. CDR3 size: 12 residues. Trimming removed 4 bases from V and 15 bases from J, with 13 bases in between. The CDR3 region is CASSLGDFVLHF. The CDR3 nucleotides are TGTGCCAGCAGTTTAGGGGACTTTGTCCTCCACTTT.

The genes are TRBV6-4 and TRBJ1-1; no clear D. This CDR3 comprises 13 residues. Deletions cut 6 bases from V and 1 base from J, with 9 bases between. Germline V gene data show CDR1 as MRHNA and CDR2 as SNTAGT. CDR3 region: CASRREQNTEAFF. The DNA of the CDR3 is TGTGCCAGCAGACGGGAACAGAACACTGAAGCTTTCTTT.

J is TRBJ1-4 and V is TRBV6-1, with unresolved D. The CDR3 is made up of 18 amino acids. Germline V CDR1 and CDR2: MNHNS, SASEGT. With 3 bases removed from V and 4 bases from J, the gap between germline ends came to 21 bases. CDR3 sequence (DNA): TGTGCCAGCAGTGATTATATTGGGCCCCCCTTTGGTAATGAAAAACTGTTTTTT. It translates to CASSDYIGPPFGNEKLFF.

The rearrangement joins TRBV4-3 to TRBJ1-2; the match to TRBD1 covers 9 bases. This CDR3 contains 15 residues. Germline values: CDR1 LGHNA, CDR2 YSLEER. V was pared by 5 bases and J by 4 bases, with 8 bases of the junction left unmatched. The CDR3, as DNA: TGCGCCAGCAGCGAACAGGACAGGGGCGGCTATGGCTACACCTTC. It codes for CASSEQDRGGYGYTF.

This sequence joins TRBV7-2 and TRBJ1-4; D gene uncertain. There are 12 residues in the CDR3. Germline lookup yields CDR1 SGHTA and CDR2 FQGNSA. V lost 1 base and J 16 bases, leaving 13 bases between the germline ends. CDR3 sequence (DNA): TGTGCCAGCAGCTTAGTTGAGGGTCCAAGGTTTTTT. Amino acids: CASSLVEGPRFF. Complete variable domain (other parts from reference TRBV7-2 and TRBJ1-4): GAGVSQSPSNKVTEKGKDVELRCDPISGHTALYWYRQSLGQGLEFLIYFQGNSAPDKSGLPSDRFSAERTGGSVSTLTIQRTQQEDSAVYLCASSLVEGPRFFGSGTQLSVL.

The CDR3 spells CASSLDWGGEQYF. CDR3 sequence (DNA): TGTGCCAGCAGCTTAGATTGGGGGGGCGAGCAGTACTTC. The rearrangement links TRBV11-2 to TRBJ2-7; 7 positions agree with TRBD2. This CDR3 has 13 residues. The germline gives CDR1 SGHAT, CDR2 FQNNGV. With V trimmed by 0 bases and J by 6 bases, 2 bases remained unmatched.

V usage is TRBV10-3 and J usage is TRBJ1-2; a possible D gene is TRBD1 (5 bases). In germline, CDR1 is ENHRY, CDR2 SYGVKD. V was trimmed by 0 bases and J by 0 bases, leaving 8 bases between them. The CDR3 consists of 15 residues. The CDR3, as DNA: TGTGCCATCAGTGAGTCAGTGACAGCTAACTATGGCTACACCTTC. Translation: CAISESVTANYGYTF.

This chain uses TRBV5-4 with TRBJ2-5, with 11 bases fitting TRBD2. The CDR3 runs 14 residues. Germline assignment: CDR1 SGHNT and CDR2 YYREEE (reference sequence). J lost 2 bases, V lost 6 bases, and 3 bases had no gene match. CDR3 protein: CASTIAGGQETQYF. The CDR3 coding sequence is TGTGCCAGCACCATAGCGGGGGGGCAAGAGACCCAGTACTTC.